A single sample gave rise to the 10 T cell receptor beta chains below, sequenced in a study of CD8 T cells in ankylosing spondylitis. General observations from the study: Apparently characteristic of ankylosing spondylitis blood was a TCR beta motif (eight highly homologous variants).

TCRdb called the 5' RACE reads again in MiXCR, with one record for every CDR3 protein. The sample has a few hundred thousand distinct CDR3 sequences, around 22% seen once. Which antigens these TCRs recognize remains unknown. Sequencing used blood, either unsorted or a sorted T cell fraction (not recorded which). These receptors were taken from a male donor with ankylosing spondylitis.

This clonotype showed up just a few times. V usage is TRBV19 and J usage is TRBJ2-7; D remains ambiguous. The CDR3 has 14 residues. V lost 3 bases and J 1 base, leaving 10 bases between the germline ends. Germline V CDR1 and CDR2: LNHDA, SQIVND (reference sequence). This CDR3 reads CASSISHGSYEQYF. DNA for the CDR3: TGTGCCAGTAGTATTAGCCACGGATCCTACGAGCAGTACTTC.

This clonotype was recorded at least ten times. The V call is TRBV7-9, the J call TRBJ2-2; 13 bases fit TRBD2. The CDR3 sequence is 16 residues long. CDR1 and CDR2 (germline): SEHNR, FQNEAQ (reference sequence). The ends lost 6 bases at V and 1 base at J; junction bases unmatched: 2. The CDR3 coding sequence is TGTGCCAGCAGAGGGACTAGCGGGAAGAACACCGGGGAGCTGTTTTTT. This codes for CASRGTSGKNTGELFF.

The table lists this clonotype with many counts. This chain uses TRBV6-2 or TRBV6-3 with TRBJ1-6; 7 bases align to TRBD1. Looked up from germline, CDR1 is MNHEY and CDR2 is SVGEGT. Germline trimming cut 2 bases from V and 10 bases from J; bases unmatched to any gene: 11. The CDR3 covers 16 residues. CDR3 nucleotides: TGTGCCAGCAGTTACGGGGGACAGACCGCAAGGTCACCCCTCCACTTT. Encoded protein: CASSYGGQTARSPLHF.

The chain combines TRBV24-1 with TRBJ2-7; D is undetermined. The CDR3 is 14 amino acids. V lost 7 bases and J 0 bases, leaving 12 bases between the germline ends. Germline values: CDR1 KGHDR, CDR2 SFDVKD. CDR3 bases: TGTGCCACCAGGGGAAGGGCCGACTCCTACGAGCAGTACTTC. Translation: CATRGRADSYEQYF.

This clonotype has only a few counts. The chain is built from TRBV20-1 and TRBJ2-7; TRBD2 matches 7 bases. Germline loops: CDR1 DFQATT, CDR2 SNEGSKA (reference sequence). The CDR3 is made up of 14 amino acids. Trimming took 3 bases from V and 2 from J; bases not matched to a gene: 7. The CDR3 coding sequence is TGCAGTGCTAGTTCCCTAGCGGCGCCCTACGAGCAGTACTTC. Protein sequence: CSASSLAAPYEQYF.

This clonotype was counted a few times. This chain links TRBV7-2 with TRBJ2-1; maybe TRBD2 (6 bases). CDR1 SGHTA and CDR2 FQGNSA come from the germline V gene. V gave up 5 bases and J gave up 0 bases, with 14 bases separating them. The CDR3 length is 16 residues. This chain's CDR3 is CASSPLAASSYNEQFF. Here the CDR3 DNA reads TGTGCCAGCAGCCCCTTAGCGGCAAGCTCCTACAATGAGCAGTTCTTC.

In DNA, the CDR3 is TGTGCCAGCTCCGGTGCAACTAATGAAAAACTGTTTTTT. Translation gives CASSGATNEKLFF. The chain links TRBV25-1 to TRBJ1-4; D call uncertain. Per the germline V gene, CDR1 is MGHDK and CDR2 is SYGVNS. This CDR3 is built from 13 residues. Trimming removed 8 bases at V and 0 bases at J, with 7 bases between.

CDR3 in amino acids: CASRPMGPSMLGELFF. Written as DNA, the CDR3 is TGTGCCAGCAGGCCCATGGGGCCGTCGATGCTCGGGGAGCTGTTTTTT. V gene TRBV12-3 or TRBV12-4 combines with J gene TRBJ2-2, with D perhaps matching TRBD1 (5 bases). V lost 6 bases, J lost 7 bases, and 21 bases lay in between. This CDR3 is 16 amino acids long.

This clonotype has a count of ten or more. In DNA, the CDR3 is TGTGCCAGCAGCCAAGCCCGGGACAGGCAGTTCTTC. Translation gives CASSQARDRQFF. J is TRBJ2-1 and V is TRBV4-2; 7 nucleotides agree with TRBD1. The CDR3 contains 12 residues. Germline assignment: CDR1 LGHNA and CDR2 YNFKEQ. Trimming at V came to 1 base and at J to 12 bases, leaving 3 bases not matched to a gene.

This clonotype was seen a handful of times. The chain combines TRBV6-5 with TRBJ1-4; 7 bases line up with TRBD1. Germline V gene sequence: CDR1 MNHEY, CDR2 SVGAGI. With V trimmed by 0 bases and J by 4 bases, 8 bases remained unmatched. The CDR3 totals 17 residues. The CDR3 region is CASSYSIPTGYNEKLFF. DNA of the CDR3: TGTGCCAGCAGTTACTCGATCCCGACAGGGTATAATGAAAAACTGTTTTTT.